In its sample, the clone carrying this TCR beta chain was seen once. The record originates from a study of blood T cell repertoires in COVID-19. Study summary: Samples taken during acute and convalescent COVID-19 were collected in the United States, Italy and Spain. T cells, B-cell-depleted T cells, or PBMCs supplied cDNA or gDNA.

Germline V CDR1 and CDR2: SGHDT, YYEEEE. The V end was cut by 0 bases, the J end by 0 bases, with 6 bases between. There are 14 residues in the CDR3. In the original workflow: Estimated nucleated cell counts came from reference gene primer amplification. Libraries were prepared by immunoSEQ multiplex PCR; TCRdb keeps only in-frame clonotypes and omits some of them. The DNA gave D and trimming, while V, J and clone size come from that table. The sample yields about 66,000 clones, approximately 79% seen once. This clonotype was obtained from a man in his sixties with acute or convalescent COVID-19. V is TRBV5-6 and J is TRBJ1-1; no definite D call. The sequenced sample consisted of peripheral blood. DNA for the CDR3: TGTGCCAGCAGCTTGGACATAATGAACACTGAAGCTTTCTTT. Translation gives CASSLDIMNTEAFF.